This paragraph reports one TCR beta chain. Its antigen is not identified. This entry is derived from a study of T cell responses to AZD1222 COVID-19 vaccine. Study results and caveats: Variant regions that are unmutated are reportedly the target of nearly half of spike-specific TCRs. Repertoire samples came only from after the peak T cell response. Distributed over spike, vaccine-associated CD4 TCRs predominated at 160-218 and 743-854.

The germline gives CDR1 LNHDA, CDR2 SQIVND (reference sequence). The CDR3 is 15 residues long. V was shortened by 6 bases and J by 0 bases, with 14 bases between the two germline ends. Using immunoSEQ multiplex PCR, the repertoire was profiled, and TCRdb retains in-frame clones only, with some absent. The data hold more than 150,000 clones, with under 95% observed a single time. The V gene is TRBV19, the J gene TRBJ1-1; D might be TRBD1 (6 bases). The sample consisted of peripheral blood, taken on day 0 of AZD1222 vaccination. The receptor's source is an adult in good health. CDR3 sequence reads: CASRTRQEMNTEAFF. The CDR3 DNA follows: TGTGCCAGTAGGACCCGACAGGAGATGAACACTGAAGCTTTCTTT.